Below are 27 T cell receptor beta chains sequenced from a single sample in a study of T-cell reconstitution after alpha-beta-depleted transplantation in children. A library of TCRbeta sequences, prepared with unique molecular identifiers, was generated. TCRdb re-derived calls from the PCR reads in MiXCR, one entry per CDR3 protein. The sample lists over 100,000 distinct CDR3 sequences, approximately 10% occurring once. The specimen was PBMCs, collected before TCRalphabeta/CD19-depleted stem cell transplant. These receptors all come from a boy between 2 and 15 years old with acute lymphoblastic leukemia, due to receive a stem cell transplant.

This clonotype showed up just a few times. The genes are TRBV5-5 and TRBJ2-7, with 7 bases fitting TRBD1. The junction had 7 bases not matched to a gene; V was cut back by 5 bases and J by 5 bases. The length of the CDR3 is 13 residues. Germline CDR1 reads SGHKS; CDR2 reads YYEKEE (reference sequence). Here the CDR3 reads CASRSGQANEQYF. The CDR3 bases are TGTGCCAGCAGGTCCGGACAGGCGAACGAGCAGTACTTC. Full variable domain (missing parts from reference TRBV5-5 and TRBJ2-7): DAGVTQSPTHLIKTRGQQVTLRCSPISGHKSVSWYQQVLGQGPQFIFQYYEKEERGRGNFPDRFSARQFPNYSSELNVNALLLGDSALYLCASRSGQANEQYFGPGTRLTVT.

This clonotype was detected only a few times. The chain carries TRBV7-9 and TRBJ2-5; D perhaps matches TRBD2 (5 bases). The V gene lost 5 bases and the J gene lost 3 bases, with 13 bases spanning the gap. The CDR3 runs to 14 residues. From germline, CDR1 is SEHNR and CDR2 FQNEAQ (reference sequence). The DNA for the CDR3 is TGTGCCAGCAGCATGTCCCGGAGGAAAGAGACCCAGTACTTC. Its protein product is CASSMSRRKETQYF.

The chain uses TRBV5-1 and TRBJ2-3; D perhaps matches TRBD2 (6 bases). V dropped 1 base and J dropped 6 bases, with 21 bases sitting between them. CDR1 and CDR2 from the germline V gene are SGHRS and YFSETQ. The length of the CDR3 is 17 residues. CDR3 in amino acids: CASSLRVTGGRVDTQYF. In DNA, the CDR3 is TGCGCCAGCAGCTTGAGGGTGACTGGAGGGCGGGTGGATACGCAGTATTTT.

This clonotype was picked up a small number of times. This chain links TRBV5-1 with TRBJ1-1, with D possibly matching TRBD1 (5 bases). V gave up 6 bases and J gave up 4 bases, with 13 bases separating them. In germline, CDR1 is SGHRS, CDR2 YFSETQ. This CDR3 has 13 residues. DNA for the CDR3: TGCGCCAGCACCCGAGGGGACGGCACTGAAGCTTTCTTT. Translated: CASTRGDGTEAFF.

The chain is built from TRBV15 and TRBJ2-4; D is unresolved. Looked up from germline, CDR1 is LNHNV and CDR2 is YYDKDF (reference sequence). Trimming stripped 0 bases from V and 9 bases from J, with 18 bases between. The CDR3 extends over 16 amino acids. CDR3 in DNA: TGTGCCACCAGCAGAGATCGACGGACGACGATGGGCATTCAGTACTTC. This gives the protein CATSRDRRTTMGIQYF. Looking up the rest from reference TRBV15 and TRBJ2-4 gives the full variable domain: DAMVIQNPRYQVTQFGKPVTLSCSQTLNHNVMYWYQQKSSQAPKLLFHYYDKDFNNEADTPDNFQSRRPNTSFCFLDIRSPGLGDTAMYLCATSRDRRTTMGIQYFGAGTRLSVL.

The sample holds a few counts of this clonotype. The chain's CDR3 is CSALGAGPNYGYTF. CDR3 in DNA: TGCAGTGCTCTCGGGGCAGGACCGAACTATGGCTACACCTTC. J is TRBJ1-2 and V is TRBV20-1, with D possibly TRBD1 on 5 matching bases. The CDR3 totals 14 residues. The V gene's germline CDR1 is DFQATT and CDR2 SNEGSKA (reference sequence). V was cut by 5 bases and J by 2 bases, with 15 bases left in between.

This clonotype showed up many times. The V and J genes are TRBV10-2 and TRBJ2-3; possible D gene TRBD1, 6 bases. The V end was cut by 7 bases, the J end by 0 bases, with 17 bases between. CDR3 length equals 16 residues. From germline, CDR1 is WSHSY and CDR2 SAAADI. This chain's CDR3 is CASKSEGGLSTDTQYF. The CDR3 bases are TGCGCCAGCAAGTCCGAAGGGGGTCTTAGCACAGATACGCAGTATTTT.

Ten or more counts support this clonotype. V usage is TRBV6-5 and J usage is TRBJ2-1; a possible D gene is TRBD1 (5 bases). V dropped 4 bases and J dropped 5 bases, with 15 bases sitting between them. Germline V gene lookup returns CDR1 MNHEY and CDR2 SVGAGI. CDR3 size: 15 residues. The CDR3 DNA follows: TGTGCCAGCAGTTCTACCCTCGACAGACACAATGAGCAGTTCTTC. Protein product: CASSSTLDRHNEQFF.

This clonotype has a handful of counts. This chain uses TRBV30 with TRBJ2-1, with D maybe TRBD1 (5 bases). V lost 2 bases, J lost 6 bases, and 11 bases lay in between. Per germline, CDR1 GTSNPN and CDR2 SVGIG (reference sequence). This CDR3 has 13 residues. CDR3 nucleotides: TGTGCCTGGAGTCCAGGGCAGAGCAATGAGCAGTTCTTC. Encoded protein: CAWSPGQSNEQFF.

This clonotype was observed many times. The chain has TRBV27 and TRBJ2-1; D tentatively fits TRBD1 or TRBD2 (6 bases each). CDR1 and CDR2 from the germline V gene are MNHEY and SMNVEV (reference sequence). The CDR3 consists of 14 residues. V was cut by 8 bases and J by 0 bases, with 11 bases left in between. CDR3 amino acids: CASAEGGSYNEQFF. DNA of the CDR3: TGTGCCAGCGCCGAGGGGGGCTCCTACAATGAGCAGTTCTTC.

This clonotype was detected ten times or more. The V and J genes are TRBV20-1 and TRBJ2-5; 14 bases line up with TRBD2. Germline V lookup: CDR1 DFQATT, CDR2 SNEGSKA (reference sequence). The V and J ends lost 6 bases and 0 bases, in that order; junction bases with no gene match: 9. The CDR3 extends over 17 amino acids. CDR3 residues: CSADGTSGSSYQETQYF. CDR3 sequence (DNA): TGCAGTGCGGACGGGACTAGCGGGAGCTCGTACCAAGAGACCCAGTACTTC.

The chain joins TRBV10-3 to TRBJ1-2; no reliable D call. Germline V lookup: CDR1 ENHRY, CDR2 SYGVKD. The CDR3 length is 13 residues. V gave up 6 bases and J gave up 4 bases, with 12 bases separating them. The CDR3 DNA reads TGTGCCATCAGCGACCGCAATAGCTATGGCTACACCTTC. Translation gives CAISDRNSYGYTF.

This clonotype appeared many times. This chain links TRBV10-3 with TRBJ2-7; 8 bases agree with TRBD2. The CDR3 is 15 residues long. Trimming at V came to 3 bases and at J to 5 bases, leaving 9 bases not matched to a gene. The V gene's germline CDR1 is ENHRY and CDR2 SYGVKD. DNA of the CDR3: TGTGCCATCAGTGAATCGAGCGGGAGTAGGGACGAGCAGTACTTC. Translated, it gives CAISESSGSRDEQYF.

This clonotype has a handful of counts. The V call is TRBV20-1, the J call TRBJ1-4; D not certain. Looked up from germline, CDR1 is DFQATT and CDR2 is SNEGSKA (reference sequence). This CDR3 contains 13 residues. Trimming took off 4 bases at V and 3 bases at J, with 9 bases between the two ends. This CDR3 reads CSANSGANEKLFF. CDR3 in DNA: TGCAGTGCTAATAGCGGGGCTAATGAAAAACTGTTTTTT.

This clonotype was detected ten times or more. V gene TRBV12-3 or TRBV12-4 combines with J gene TRBJ2-2; 11 nucleotides match TRBD1. The CDR3 is 17 residues long. J was trimmed by 2 bases and V by 5 bases; bases with no gene match: 7. The CDR3 coding sequence is TGTGCCAGCAGTCACTGGACAGGGGGCTTTAACACCGGGGAGCTGTTTTTT. Protein: CASSHWTGGFNTGELFF.

There are a few counts of this clonotype. The gene calls are TRBV2 and TRBJ2-2, with 10 bases fitting TRBD2. V shed 4 bases, J shed 7 bases, and the junction held 6 bases outside the gene matches. This CDR3 region has 15 residues. CDR1 and CDR2 from the germline V gene are SNHLY and FYNNEI. For the CDR3, the DNA is TGTGCCAGCAGTGCGGCTAGCGGGAGCGGCGGGGAGCTGTTTTTT. This sequence encodes CASSAASGSGGELFF.

Concerning this clonotype: A much larger clone lies a single base off, so this may be a read error. This CDR3 is missing its conserved last phenylalanine or tryptophan, likely due to a read error. The chain combines TRBV18 with TRBJ2-3, with D hard to call. Trimming shortened V by 2 bases and J by 2 bases, and 11 bases separated the two germline ends. There are 15 residues in the CDR3. Germline V gene data show CDR1 as KGHSH and CDR2 as LQKENI. CDR3: CASSPWRSNTDTQYC. DNA of the CDR3: TGTGCCAGCTCACCATGGCGGTCCAACACAGATACGCAGTATTGT.

This clonotype was recorded a few times. V gene TRBV11-1 combines with J gene TRBJ2-3, with TRBD2 matching over 10 bases. The CDR3 totals 16 residues. V was pared by 5 bases and J by 5 bases, with 10 bases of the junction left unmatched. Germline V gene sequence: CDR1 SGHAT, CDR2 FQDESV (reference sequence). DNA for the CDR3: TGTGCCAGCAGCAAACAAAGCGGGAGGGCCAGAGATACGCAGTATTTT. It translates to CASSKQSGRARDTQYF.

This clonotype was observed a few times. The V and J genes are TRBV9 and TRBJ2-1; 14 bases are a match to TRBD2. Germline lookup yields CDR1 SGDLS and CDR2 YYNGEE. V was pared by 3 bases and J by 0 bases, with 20 bases of the junction left unmatched. The CDR3 extends over 23 amino acids. The CDR3 nucleotides are TGTGCCAGCAGCGACCCGGGACAGGGGCGACTAGCGGGAGGGTTTAACTCCTACAATGAGCAGTTCTTC. It is translated as CASSDPGQGRLAGGFNSYNEQFF.

This chain connects TRBV7-2 to TRBJ1-2, with 7 bases lining up with TRBD1. Germline CDR1 reads SGHTA; CDR2 reads FQGNSA. The CDR3 covers 15 residues. V lost 5 bases, J lost 4 bases, and 10 bases stayed unmatched. The CDR3 nucleotides are TGTGCCAGCAGCCTTAGGACGGACAGGCGCTATGGCTACACCTTC. Its protein is CASSLRTDRRYGYTF.

Many counts were recorded for this clonotype. The chain carries TRBV7-8 and TRBJ1-1, with D hard to call. CDR1 is SGHVS, CDR2 FQNEAQ, per germline. Trimming removed 2 bases from V and 0 bases from J, with 4 bases in between. The CDR3 length is 13 residues. The CDR3 DNA reads as TGTGCCAGCAGCTTATTTATGAACACTGAAGCTTTCTTT. It specifies CASSLFMNTEAFF.

This clonotype was found many times. The chain links TRBV7-3 to TRBJ2-7, with 10 nucleotides matching TRBD2. The CDR3 contains 15 residues. V shed 5 bases and J 3 bases; nucleotides not matched to a gene: 7. Germline V gene data show CDR1 as SGHTA and CDR2 as FQGTGA. The CDR3 nucleotides are TGTGCCAGCAGCCCTGGGACTAGCGCCAACTACGAGCAGTACTTC. Translating it yields CASSPGTSANYEQYF.

This clonotype was recorded at least ten times. The rearrangement uses TRBV5-1 and TRBJ2-1; TRBD2 matches 11 bases. The germline CDR1 and CDR2 sequences are SGHRS and YFSETQ. Unmatched junction bases numbered 3, after V lost 5 bases and J lost 5 bases. The CDR3 consists of 14 residues. The CDR3 spells CASRTGLADNEQFF. The CDR3 nucleotides read TGCGCCAGCAGGACGGGACTAGCGGACAATGAGCAGTTCTTC.

The sample holds many counts of this clonotype. The chain employs TRBV2 and TRBJ2-1; D not certain. V shed 4 bases and J shed 10 bases, with 11 bases lying between them. CDR1 and CDR2 (germline): SNHLY, FYNNEI. This CDR3 is built from 12 residues. The CDR3 protein is CASSARTDEQFF. DNA for the CDR3: TGTGCCAGCAGTGCCCGGACCGACGAGCAGTTCTTC. The full variable domain, completed using reference TRBV2 and TRBJ2-1, is EPEVTQTPSHQVTQMGQEVILRCVPISNHLYFYWYRQILGQKVEFLVSFYNNEISEKSEIFDDQFSVERPDGSNFTLKIRSTKLEDSAMYFCASSARTDEQFFGPGTRLTVL.

This clonotype was seen more than once but under ten times. The rearrangement links TRBV24-1 to TRBJ2-3; 10 positions agree with TRBD1. CDR1 and CDR2 from the germline V gene are KGHDR and SFDVKD. The CDR3 runs to 16 residues. Trimming took 9 bases from V and 5 from J; bases not matched to a gene: 13. CDR3 nucleotides: TGTGCCACCGCTCATCCTACCGGGACAGGGGAAGATACGCAGTATTTT. Amino acid sequence: CATAHPTGTGEDTQYF.

This chain joins TRBV5-1 and TRBJ2-1, with TRBD1 matching 10 bases. Trimming cost V 4 bases and J 8 bases; bases outside gene matches: 9. The CDR3 length is 15 residues. The germline V gene has CDR1 SGHRS and CDR2 YFSETQ. The CDR3 DNA is TGCGCCAGCAGCGGGGTCCGGACAGGGGGGGATGAGCAGTTCTTC. Translating it yields CASSGVRTGGDEQFF.

This clonotype was seen ten or more times. The V call is TRBV5-4, the J call TRBJ2-2; the match to TRBD1 covers 7 bases. J was trimmed by 7 bases and V by 3 bases; bases with no gene match: 3. Looked up from germline, CDR1 is SGHNT and CDR2 is YYREEE (reference sequence). The length of the CDR3 is 13 residues. In DNA, the CDR3 is TGTGCCAGCAGCTCGGGACAGCGCGGGGAGCTGTTTTTT. Amino acids: CASSSGQRGELFF.